This T cell receptor beta chain was recorded in a study of blood T cell repertoires in COVID-19. In the study overall: PBMCs, B-cell-depleted T cells, or T cells were the source of the cDNA or gDNA that made up the material.

This clone was counted a few times. Germline CDR1 SGHDN, CDR2 FVKESK. The CDR3 has 14 residues. V was clipped by 1 base and J by 1 base, with 5 bases between them. As handled by the study authors: Nucleated cell counts were estimated from reference gene primer amplification. Sequencing was performed with immunoSEQ multiplex PCR; in TCRdb, only in-frame clones are kept and a portion is missing. That table supplies the V and J calls and clone size; D and trimming were determined from the DNA. The sample includes over 250,000 clones, just under 90% seen only once; the top ten take 1.5% to 2%. V gene TRBV14 combines with J gene TRBJ1-3; D unresolved. Specimen: PBMCs or T cells enriched from blood (not recorded which). This TCR derives from a woman aged 55-75 years who had recovered from COVID-19. The CDR3 region has the DNA TGTGCCAGCAGCCAAGTTCGTTCTGGAAACACCATATATTTT. It specifies CASSQVRSGNTIYF.